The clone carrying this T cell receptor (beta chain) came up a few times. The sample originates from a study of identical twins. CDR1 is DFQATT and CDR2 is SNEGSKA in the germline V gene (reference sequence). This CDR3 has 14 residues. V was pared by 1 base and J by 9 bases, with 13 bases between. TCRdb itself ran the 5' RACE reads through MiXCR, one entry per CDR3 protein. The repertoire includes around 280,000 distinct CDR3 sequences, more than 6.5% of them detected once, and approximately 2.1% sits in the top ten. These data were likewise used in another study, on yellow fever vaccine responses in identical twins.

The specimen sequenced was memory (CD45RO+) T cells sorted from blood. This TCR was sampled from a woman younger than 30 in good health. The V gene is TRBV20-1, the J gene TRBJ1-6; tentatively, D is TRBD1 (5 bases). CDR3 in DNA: TGCAGTGCTAGAGTGGGGCTGGACGGTTCACCCCTCCACTTT. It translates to CSARVGLDGSPLHF.